This record looks at one T cell receptor (beta chain) sequence and its context. What it recognizes is unknown. The CDR3 is 13 residues long. Germline assignment: CDR1 MNHEY and CDR2 SMNVEV (reference sequence). V was cut by 5 bases and J by 8 bases, with 15 bases left in between. Eligibility required adulthood, ileal or ileocolonic Crohn's disease and indicated ileocolonic resection. This sample was included in a study of T cell repertoires in ileal Crohn's disease. Study-level findings and limits: Compared with non-smokers, active smokers at surgery showed more clonal expansions.

TCRdb's copy holds only in-frame clones and misses some; the assay was immunoSEQ multiplex PCR. Of roughly 14,000 clones in the sample, 60% to 85% were seen once. The source is an adult with Crohn's disease. The source material was ileal tissue. The V gene is TRBV27, the J gene TRBJ1-2; the D gene is possibly TRBD1 (5 bases). In nucleotides, the CDR3 is TGTGCCAGCAGTCTCACGGGACTCGGGGGCTACACCTTC. Translated, it gives CASSLTGLGGYTF.